The clone carrying this TCR beta chain was observed at least ten times. Time point defined: persistent/refractory GD, antithyroid drugs over 5 years with positive TRAb. RNA from PBMCs was the source of the TCR library. The V and J ends lost 11 bases and 10 bases respectively, with 18 bases between them. This CDR3 has 13 residues. For TCR beta, libraries came from iRepertoire HTBI primers and Arm-PCR of CDR3 regions. A single record per CDR3 protein comes from TCRdb applying MiXCR to the multiplex PCR reads. Here the sample spans almost 350,000 distinct CDR3 sequences, around 20% being singletons. This record comes from a study of regulatory T cells in long-lasting Graves disease.

V and J are TRBV12-3 or TRBV12-4 and TRBJ1-6, with D possibly being TRBD1 (6 bases). This clonotype was obtained from a female donor with Graves disease. The source was peripheral blood mononuclear cells (PBMCs), collected when the disease was refractory, from a patient treated with antithyroid drugs. The CDR3 region has the DNA TGTGCCTGCACTATACAGGGAAGATCACCCCTCCACTTT. This sequence encodes CACTIQGRSPLHF.